Reported below is one TCR beta chain. Researchers prepared the TCRbeta library using unique molecular identifiers, the study reports. TCRdb used MiXCR to reprocess the PCR reads, holding one entry per CDR3 protein. The sample has 200,000 to 250,000 distinct CDR3 sequences; around 9.6% are singletons. With 0 bases removed from V and 6 bases from J, the gap between germline ends came to 11 bases. CDR1 is LNHNV and CDR2 is YYDKDF in the germline V gene (reference sequence). This CDR3 region has 14 residues. The record originates from a study of T-cell reconstitution after alpha-beta-depleted transplantation in children.

The chain uses TRBV15 and TRBJ1-2; D possibly corresponds to TRBD1 (6 bases). The sequence came from a human donor who donated a stem cell graft to a child with acute lymphoblastic leukemia. This specimen consisted of PBMCs from the stem cell graft donor, obtained from the stem cell graft. DNA for the CDR3: TGTGCCACCAGCAGAGACCAGGGGCTAAATGGCTACACCTTC. Translating gives CATSRDQGLNGYTF.